This T cell receptor (beta chain) was identified during a study of T cell repertoires in cytomegalovirus infection. At the level of the study: TCR beta signatures that were public indicated CMV infection and matching HLA type.

From the reads, TCRdb called clonotypes with MiXCR, one entry per CDR3 protein. The sample carries roughly 180,000 distinct CDR3 sequences, less than 25% recorded once. CDR3 size: 17 residues. V was pared by 5 bases and J by 0 bases, with 17 bases between. The germline CDR1 and CDR2 sequences are SGHVS and FNYEAQ. This clonotype has just a few counts. As yet, its antigen is unknown. Study-level findings and limits: Identification of carriers of CMV plus the relevant HLA was achieved through cumulative public TCR beta family frequency.

The receptor was derived from a human donor in good health (CMV status not recorded). Some clones in this sample may be carry-over from other donors' samples. The V and J genes are TRBV7-6 and TRBJ1-5, with D possibly TRBD1 on 5 matching bases. The material sequenced was CD8+ T cells from cultured PBMCs, taken from culture after CMV antigen stimulation. The CDR3 DNA follows: TGTGCCAGCAGCCCCCTCGGGGGTCTATATAGCAATCAGCCCCAGCATTTT. It specifies CASSPLGGLYSNQPQHF.